This T cell receptor (beta chain) was identified during a study of shared clonotypes between healthy human individuals. Study background: Each donor had three CD4 naive, three CD4 memory, two CD8 naive and one CD8 memory plate.

Broader study findings: Naive subsets usually exceeded memory subsets in estimated richness.

Trimming cost V 4 bases and J 7 bases; bases outside gene matches: 7. This CDR3 has 13 amino acids. The germline V gene has CDR1 SGHNT and CDR2 YYREEE (reference sequence). Measured with immunoSEQ multiplex PCR; TCRdb has only the in-frame clones, and not every one. The sample yields roughly 1,100,000 clones, 65% to 75% seen once. Points on this clone: Its target is unknown.

The receptor was isolated from a man younger than 35 in good health. The sample taken for sequencing was memory CD4+ T cells sorted from blood. Subset indicated: CD45RA-negative fraction. The rearrangement uses TRBV5-4 and TRBJ2-7; 8 bases fit TRBD1. The CDR3 region has the DNA TGTGCCAGCAGCCCGGACAGGGAGTGGGAGCAGTACTTC. Translation: CASSPDREWEQYF.